The TCR beta chain described here comes from a study of beta chain features in type 1 diabetes. Reverse transcribing all isolated RNA meant expressed TCRB transcripts were sequenced. Produced via immunoSEQ multiplex PCR; TCRdb's table is partial and in-frame only. In the table there are about 620,000 clones, roughly a sixth of which are singletons. CD45RO/CCR7/CD25/CD127/CD95/CD27 staining was used to isolate CD4+ naive, central memory, regulatory and stem cell-like memory cells by sorting. This CDR3 is 16 amino acids long. Germline CDR1 reads ENHRY; CDR2 reads SYGVKD. Germline trimming cut 4 bases from V and 0 bases from J; bases unmatched to any gene: 4.

The chain combines TRBV10-3 with TRBJ1-1, with 11 bases matching TRBD1. Sequenced: naive CD4+ T cells from blood. This receptor was identified in a man between 18 and 29 years old in good health. This CDR3 reads CAISGTGGNMNTEAFF. Written as DNA, the CDR3 is TGTGCCATCAGTGGGACAGGGGGCAACATGAACACTGAAGCTTTCTTT.